This record concerns one T cell receptor beta chain sequence. Germline-derived CDR1 and CDR2 are SQVTM and ANQGSEA. This CDR3 has 10 amino acids. The V gene lost 8 bases and the J gene lost 7 bases, with 11 bases spanning the gap. This sample is part of a study of T cells in localized non-small cell lung cancer. Here immunoSEQ multiplex PCR was the method, and the copy in TCRdb shows in-frame clones only, minus some. This sample has tens of thousands of clones, with under 90% found just once. V usage is TRBV29-1 and J usage is TRBJ1-2; weak D call: TRBD1 (5 bases). The clonotype originates from a man aged 40-75 years with stage I lung adenocarcinoma. The starting material was peripheral blood, obtained before any cancer treatment. CDR3 sequence reads: CSSGDPGYTF. The CDR3 DNA reads TGCAGCTCCGGGGACCCTGGCTACACCTTC. Filled out from reference TRBV29-1 and TRBJ1-2, the complete variable domain reads SAVISQKPSRDICQRGTSLTIQCQVDSQVTMMFWYRQQPGQSLTLIATANQGSEATYESGFVIDKFPISRPNLTFSTLTVSNMSPEDSSIYLCSSGDPGYTFGSGTRLTVV.